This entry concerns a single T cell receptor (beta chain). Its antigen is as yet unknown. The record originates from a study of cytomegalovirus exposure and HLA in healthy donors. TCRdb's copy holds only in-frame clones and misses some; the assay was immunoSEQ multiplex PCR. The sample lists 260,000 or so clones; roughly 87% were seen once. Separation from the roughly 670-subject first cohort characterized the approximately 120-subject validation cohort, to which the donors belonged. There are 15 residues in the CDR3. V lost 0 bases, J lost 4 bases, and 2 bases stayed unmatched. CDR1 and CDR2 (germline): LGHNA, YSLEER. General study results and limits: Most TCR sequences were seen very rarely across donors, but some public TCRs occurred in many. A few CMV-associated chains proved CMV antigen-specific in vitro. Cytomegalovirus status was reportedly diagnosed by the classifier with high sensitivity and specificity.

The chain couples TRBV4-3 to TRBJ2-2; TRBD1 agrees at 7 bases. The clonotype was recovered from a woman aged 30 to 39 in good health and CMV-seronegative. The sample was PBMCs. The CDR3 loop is CASSQDTGATGELFF. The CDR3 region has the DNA TGCGCCAGCAGCCAAGATACAGGGGCCACCGGGGAGCTGTTTTTT.